The 9 T cell receptor beta chains given below trace back to one sample, sequenced in a study of blood T cell repertoires in COVID-19. Profiling relied on immunoSEQ multiplex PCR, and the TCRdb table lists in-frame clones only, not all of them. Counted here are under 250,000 clones, around nine tenths occurring once; the ten biggest clones make up around 3.7%. Sequencing used PBMCs or T cells enriched from blood (not recorded which). The receptors were sampled from a woman aged 25 to 39 with acute COVID-19.

The chain is built from TRBV2 and TRBJ2-3; weak D call: TRBD2 (5 bases). The CDR3 is 13 residues long. CDR1 is SNHLY and CDR2 is FYNNEI in the germline V gene. V lost 1 base and J 4 bases, leaving 6 bases between the germline ends. The CDR3 DNA reads as TGTGCCAGCAGTGAAGGGGAGCCAGATACGCAGTATTTT. Its translation: CASSEGEPDTQYF.

This chain links TRBV6-6 with TRBJ2-7; 9 bases agree with TRBD2. Per germline, CDR1 MNHNY and CDR2 SVGAGI (reference sequence). Trimming cost V 8 bases and J 3 bases; bases outside gene matches: 14. CDR3 length: 16 amino acids. CDR3 in DNA: TGTGCCAGCTACCCAGGGCCTGCGGGAGGGGGCTACGAGCAGTACTTC. This codes for CASYPGPAGGGYEQYF.

The chain is built from TRBV11-2 and TRBJ2-2; 11 bases match TRBD2. V gave up 2 bases and J gave up 0 bases; unmatched junction bases: 5. The V gene's germline CDR1 is SGHAT and CDR2 FQNNGV. This CDR3 is built from 18 residues. CDR3 amino acids: CASSLLRLAGPNTGELFF. CDR3 coding DNA: TGTGCCAGCAGCTTACTGCGACTAGCGGGACCGAACACCGGGGAGCTGTTTTTT. Full variable domain (rest looked up from reference TRBV11-2 and TRBJ2-2): EAGVAQSPRYKIIEKRQSVAFWCNPISGHATLYWYQQILGQGPKLLIQFQNNGVVDDSQLPKDRFSAERLKGVDSTLKIQPAKLEDSAVYLCASSLLRLAGPNTGELFFGEGSRLTVL.

The chain is built from TRBV18 and TRBJ1-1; 8 positions match TRBD1. The germline V gene has CDR1 KGHSH and CDR2 LQKENI. The CDR3 is 15 residues long. V lost 6 bases, J lost 0 bases, and 6 bases stayed unmatched. DNA of the CDR3: TGTGCCAGCTCCACAGGGGGGCCCTTGAACACTGAAGCTTTCTTT. Protein: CASSTGGPLNTEAFF. Full variable domain (missing parts from reference TRBV18 and TRBJ1-1): NAGVMQNPRHLVRRRGQEARLRCSPMKGHSHVYWYRQLPEEGLKFMVYLQKENIIDESGMPKERFSAEFPKEGPSILRIQQVVRGDSAAYFCASSTGGPLNTEAFFGQGTRLTVV.

CDR3 nucleotide sequence: TGTGCCACCAGCAGCGCACAGGGGGGTGGCTACAATGAGCAGTTCTTC. Amino acid sequence: CATSSAQGGGYNEQFF. The chain is built from TRBV15 and TRBJ2-1; 8 bases line up with TRBD1. V lost 3 bases, J lost 3 bases, and 7 bases stayed unmatched. This CDR3 spans 16 amino acids. Germline values: CDR1 LNHNV, CDR2 YYDKDF (reference sequence).

In DNA form, the CDR3 reads TGTGCCAGCTCACAAACGGGACAGGGCGATGGCTACACCTTC. It is translated as CASSQTGQGDGYTF. The V gene is TRBV18, the J gene TRBJ1-2; the match to TRBD1 covers 9 bases. CDR1 is KGHSH, CDR2 LQKENI, per germline. V lost 4 bases, J lost 6 bases, and 6 bases stayed unmatched. CDR3 length equals 14 residues.

The rearrangement uses TRBV4-1 and TRBJ1-2, with 9 bases that match TRBD1. After removal of 2 bases from V and 2 bases from J, the junction contained 6 bases not matched to a gene. Germline V lookup: CDR1 MGHRA, CDR2 YSYEKL. The CDR3 length is 16 residues. CDR3 DNA sequence: TGCGCCAGCAGCCAACCCGGGACAGGGTACAACTATGGCTACACCTTC. Translation gives CASSQPGTGYNYGYTF.

This clone was seen just once. The chain carries TRBV25-1 and TRBJ1-5; D is unresolved. The CDR3 has 14 amino acids. Germline V CDR1 and CDR2: MGHDK, SYGVNS. The V end was cut by 2 bases, the J end by 4 bases, with 9 bases between. The CDR3 DNA reads as TGTGCCAGCAGTGAACCGGGAGGAAATCAGCCCCAGCATTTT. This encodes CASSEPGGNQPQHF.

J is TRBJ1-2 and V is TRBV5-5; D is perhaps TRBD1 (5 bases). The CDR3 extends over 12 amino acids. V was trimmed by 5 bases and J by 8 bases, leaving 13 bases between them. Per germline, CDR1 SGHKS and CDR2 YYEKEE (reference sequence). The CDR3 reads CASSLVGEGYTF. The CDR3 DNA follows: TGTGCCAGCAGTCTGGTAGGGGAAGGCTACACCTTC.